This T cell receptor beta chain was sequenced during a study of identical twins. V was clipped by 5 bases and J by 15 bases, with 19 bases between them. Germline CDR1 reads MDHEN; CDR2 reads SYDVKM. The CDR3 contains 13 residues. TCRdb re-derived calls from the 5' RACE reads in MiXCR, one entry per CDR3 protein. The sample has about 690,000 distinct CDR3 sequences, roughly 6.2% seen once. This clonotype was seen ten or more times. This sequence originates from a young man in good health. The sequencing input was naive T cells sorted from blood. The rearrangement links TRBV28 to TRBJ1-4; D is unclear. The CDR3 protein is CASSPDTGGEVFF. The CDR3 coding sequence is TGTGCCAGCAGTCCAGACACTGGCGGAGAAGTGTTTTTT.